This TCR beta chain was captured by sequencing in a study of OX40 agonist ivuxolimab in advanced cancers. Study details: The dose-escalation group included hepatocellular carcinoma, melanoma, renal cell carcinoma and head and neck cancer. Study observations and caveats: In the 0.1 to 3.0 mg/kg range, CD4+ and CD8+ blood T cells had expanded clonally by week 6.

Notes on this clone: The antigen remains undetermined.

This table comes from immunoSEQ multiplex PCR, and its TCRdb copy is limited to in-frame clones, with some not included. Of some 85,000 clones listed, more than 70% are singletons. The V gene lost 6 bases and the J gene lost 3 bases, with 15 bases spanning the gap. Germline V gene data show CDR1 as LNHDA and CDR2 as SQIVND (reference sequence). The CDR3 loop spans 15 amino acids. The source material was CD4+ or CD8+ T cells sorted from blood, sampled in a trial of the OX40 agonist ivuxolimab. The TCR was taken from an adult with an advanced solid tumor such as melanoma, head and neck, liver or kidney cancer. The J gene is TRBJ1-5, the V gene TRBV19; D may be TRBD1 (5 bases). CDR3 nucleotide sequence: TGTGCCAGTAGACAATCCGGGACGGTCAATCAGCCCCAGCATTTT. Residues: CASRQSGTVNQPQHF. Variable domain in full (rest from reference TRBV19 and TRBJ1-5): DGGITQSPKYLFRKEGQNVTLSCEQNLNHDAMYWYRQDPGQGLRLIYYSQIVNDFQKGDIAEGYSVSREKKESFPLTVTSAQKNPTAFYLCASRQSGTVNQPQHFGDGTRLSIL.